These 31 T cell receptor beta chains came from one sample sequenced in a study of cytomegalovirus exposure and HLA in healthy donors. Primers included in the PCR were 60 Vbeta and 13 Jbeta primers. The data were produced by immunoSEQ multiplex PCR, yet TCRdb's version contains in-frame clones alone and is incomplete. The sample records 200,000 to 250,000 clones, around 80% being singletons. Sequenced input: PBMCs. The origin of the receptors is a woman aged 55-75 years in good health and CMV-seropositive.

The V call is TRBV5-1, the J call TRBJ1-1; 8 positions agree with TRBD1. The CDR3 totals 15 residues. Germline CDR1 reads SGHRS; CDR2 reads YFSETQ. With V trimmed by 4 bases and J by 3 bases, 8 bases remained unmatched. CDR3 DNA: TGCGCCAGCAGCAGCCGACAGGGGACATACACTGAAGCTTTCTTT. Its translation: CASSSRQGTYTEAFF.

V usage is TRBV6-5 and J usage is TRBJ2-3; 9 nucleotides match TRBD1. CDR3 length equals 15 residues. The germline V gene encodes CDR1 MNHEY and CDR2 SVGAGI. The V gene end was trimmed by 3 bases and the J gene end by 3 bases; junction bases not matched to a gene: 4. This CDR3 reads CASSYRDRVTDTQYF. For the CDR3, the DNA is TGTGCCAGCAGTTATCGGGACAGGGTAACAGATACGCAGTATTTT.

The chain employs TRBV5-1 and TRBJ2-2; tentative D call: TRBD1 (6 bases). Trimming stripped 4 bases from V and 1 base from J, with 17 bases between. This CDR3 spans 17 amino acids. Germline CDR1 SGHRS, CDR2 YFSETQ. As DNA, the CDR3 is TGCGCCAGCAGCCCCCGCTTACAGGGTCTGAACACCGGGGAGCTGTTTTTT. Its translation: CASSPRLQGLNTGELFF. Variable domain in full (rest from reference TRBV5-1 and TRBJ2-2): KAGVTQTPRYLIKTRGQQVTLSCSPISGHRSVSWYQQTPGQGLQFLFEYFSETQRNKGNFPGRFSGRQFSNSRSEMNVSTLELGDSALYLCASSPRLQGLNTGELFFGEGSRLTVL.

The CDR3 loop is CASSPGQGTTDTQYF. In DNA, the CDR3 is TGTGCCAGCAGTCCGGGACAGGGGACAACAGATACGCAGTATTTT. V gene TRBV6-1 combines with J gene TRBJ2-3; 10 positions match TRBD1. Germline V lookup: CDR1 MNHNS, CDR2 SASEGT. The CDR3 runs to 15 residues. The trim removed 5 bases at V and 3 bases at J, leaving 5 bases unmatched.

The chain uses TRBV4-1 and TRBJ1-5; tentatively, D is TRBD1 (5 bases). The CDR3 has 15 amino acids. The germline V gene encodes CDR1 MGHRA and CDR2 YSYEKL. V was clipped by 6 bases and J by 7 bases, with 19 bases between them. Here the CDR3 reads CASSEGRQHIQPQHF. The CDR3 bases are TGCGCCAGCAGTGAAGGGCGACAGCACATACAGCCCCAGCATTTT.

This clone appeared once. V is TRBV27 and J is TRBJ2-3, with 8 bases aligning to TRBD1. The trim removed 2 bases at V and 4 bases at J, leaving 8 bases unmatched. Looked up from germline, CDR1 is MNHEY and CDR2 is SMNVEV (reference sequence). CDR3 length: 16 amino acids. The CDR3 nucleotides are TGTGCCAGCAGTTTAATGCGGCAGGGGGCTTCAGATACGCAGTATTTT. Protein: CASSLMRQGASDTQYF.

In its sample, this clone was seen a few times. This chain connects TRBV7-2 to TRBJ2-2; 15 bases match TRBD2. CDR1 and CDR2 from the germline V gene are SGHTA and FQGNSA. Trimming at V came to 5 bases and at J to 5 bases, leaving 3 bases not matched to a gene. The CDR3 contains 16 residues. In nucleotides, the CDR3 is TGTGCCAGCAGCCCCGGACTAGCGGGGGGGACCGGGGAGCTGTTTTTT. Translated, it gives CASSPGLAGGTGELFF.

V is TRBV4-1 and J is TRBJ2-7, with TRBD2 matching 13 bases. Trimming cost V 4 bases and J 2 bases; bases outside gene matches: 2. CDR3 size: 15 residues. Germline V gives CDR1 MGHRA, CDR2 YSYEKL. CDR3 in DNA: TGCGCCAGCAGCCCCGGGACTAGCGGGACCTACGAGCAGTACTTC. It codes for CASSPGTSGTYEQYF.

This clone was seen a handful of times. In DNA form, the CDR3 reads TGTGCCTGGAGTCGGGGAATGACTAGCGGCCAGGAGACCCAGTACTTC. Amino acids: CAWSRGMTSGQETQYF. The chain carries TRBV30 and TRBJ2-5; TRBD2 aligns across 9 bases. The CDR3 totals 16 residues. Trimming took 2 bases from V and 5 from J; bases not matched to a gene: 12. The germline V gene encodes CDR1 GTSNPN and CDR2 SVGIG (reference sequence). Full variable domain (rest looked up from reference TRBV30 and TRBJ2-5): SQTIHQWPATLVQPVGSPLSLECTVEGTSNPNLYWYRQAAGRGLQLLFYSVGIGQISSEVPQNLSASRPQDRQFILSSKKLLLSDSGFYLCAWSRGMTSGQETQYFGPGTRLLVL.

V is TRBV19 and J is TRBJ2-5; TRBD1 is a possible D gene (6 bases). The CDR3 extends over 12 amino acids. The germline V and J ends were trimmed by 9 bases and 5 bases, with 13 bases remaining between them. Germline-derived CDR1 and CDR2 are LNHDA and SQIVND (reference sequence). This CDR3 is CASTHQGETQYF. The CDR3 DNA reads TGTGCCAGCACTCACCAGGGGGAGACCCAGTACTTC.

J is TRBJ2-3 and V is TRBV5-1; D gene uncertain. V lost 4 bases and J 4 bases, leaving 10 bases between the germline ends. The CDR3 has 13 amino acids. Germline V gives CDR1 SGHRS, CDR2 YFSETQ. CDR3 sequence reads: CASSLESPDTQYF. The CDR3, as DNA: TGCGCCAGCAGCCTGGAAAGCCCAGATACGCAGTATTTT.

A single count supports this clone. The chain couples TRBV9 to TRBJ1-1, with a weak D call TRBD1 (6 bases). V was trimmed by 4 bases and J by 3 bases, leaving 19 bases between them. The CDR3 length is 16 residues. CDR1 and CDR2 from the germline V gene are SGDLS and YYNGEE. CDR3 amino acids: CASSPRGALLDTEAFF. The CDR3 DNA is TGTGCCAGCAGCCCCCGGGGGGCCCTTTTGGACACTGAAGCTTTCTTT.

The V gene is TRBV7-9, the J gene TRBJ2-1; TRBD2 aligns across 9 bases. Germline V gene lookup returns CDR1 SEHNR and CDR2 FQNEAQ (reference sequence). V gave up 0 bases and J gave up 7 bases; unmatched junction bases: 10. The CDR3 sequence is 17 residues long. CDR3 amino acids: CASSLALGGRARNEQFF. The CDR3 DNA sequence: TGTGCCAGCAGCTTAGCGCTAGGCGGGAGGGCTCGGAATGAGCAGTTCTTC.

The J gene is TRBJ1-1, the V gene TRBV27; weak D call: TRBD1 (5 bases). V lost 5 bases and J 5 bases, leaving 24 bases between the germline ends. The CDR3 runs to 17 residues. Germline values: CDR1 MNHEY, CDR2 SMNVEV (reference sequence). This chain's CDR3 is CASSPTVGGDLGTEAFF. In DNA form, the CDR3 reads TGTGCCAGCAGTCCAACCGTGGGGGGGGACTTGGGGACTGAAGCTTTCTTT.

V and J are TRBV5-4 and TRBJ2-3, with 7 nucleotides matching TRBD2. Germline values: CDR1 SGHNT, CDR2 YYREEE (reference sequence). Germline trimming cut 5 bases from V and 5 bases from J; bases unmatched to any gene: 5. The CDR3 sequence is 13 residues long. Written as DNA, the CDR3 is TGTGCCAGCAGGGGGAGGGCCGGAGATACGCAGTATTTT. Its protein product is CASRGRAGDTQYF.

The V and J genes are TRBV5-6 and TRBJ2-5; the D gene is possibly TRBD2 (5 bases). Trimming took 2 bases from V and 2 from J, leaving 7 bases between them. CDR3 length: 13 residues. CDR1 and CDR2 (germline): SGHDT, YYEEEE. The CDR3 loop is CASSFGEQETQYF. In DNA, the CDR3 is TGTGCCAGCAGCTTCGGGGAACAAGAGACCCAGTACTTC.

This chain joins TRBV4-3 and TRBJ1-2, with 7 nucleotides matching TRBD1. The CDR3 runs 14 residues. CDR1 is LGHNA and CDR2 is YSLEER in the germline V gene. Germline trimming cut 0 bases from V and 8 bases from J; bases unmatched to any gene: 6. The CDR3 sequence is CASSQDKGAGGYTF. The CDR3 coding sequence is TGCGCCAGCAGCCAAGATAAGGGGGCGGGGGGCTACACCTTC.

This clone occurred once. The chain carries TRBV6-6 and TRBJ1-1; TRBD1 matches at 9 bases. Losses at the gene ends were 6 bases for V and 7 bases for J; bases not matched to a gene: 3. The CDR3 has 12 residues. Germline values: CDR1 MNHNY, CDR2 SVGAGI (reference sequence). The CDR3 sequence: CASRGTGNEAFF. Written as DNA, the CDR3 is TGTGCCAGCAGGGGGACAGGGAATGAAGCTTTCTTT.

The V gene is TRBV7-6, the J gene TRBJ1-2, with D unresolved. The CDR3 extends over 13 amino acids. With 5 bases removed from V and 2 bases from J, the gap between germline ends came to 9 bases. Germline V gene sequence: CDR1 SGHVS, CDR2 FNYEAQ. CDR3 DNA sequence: TGTGCCAGCAGCATCGACACGAACTATGGCTACACCTTC. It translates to CASSIDTNYGYTF. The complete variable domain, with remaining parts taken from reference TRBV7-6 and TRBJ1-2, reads GAGVSQSPRYKVTKRGQDVALRCDPISGHVSLYWYRQALGQGPEFLTYFNYEAQQDKSGLPNDRFSAERPEGSISTLTIQRTEQRDSAMYRCASSIDTNYGYTFGSGTRLTVV.

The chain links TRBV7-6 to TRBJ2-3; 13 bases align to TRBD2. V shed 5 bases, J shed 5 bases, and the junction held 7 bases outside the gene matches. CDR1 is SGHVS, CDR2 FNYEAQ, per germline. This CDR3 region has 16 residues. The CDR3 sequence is CASSHRTSGSGDTQYF. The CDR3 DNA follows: TGTGCCAGCAGCCACCGGACTAGCGGGAGCGGAGATACGCAGTATTTT.

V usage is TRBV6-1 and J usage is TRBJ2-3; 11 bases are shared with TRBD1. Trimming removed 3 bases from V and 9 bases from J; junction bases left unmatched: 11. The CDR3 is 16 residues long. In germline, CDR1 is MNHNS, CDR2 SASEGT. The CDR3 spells CASSDYLGQGDWTQYF. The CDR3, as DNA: TGTGCCAGCAGTGATTATTTGGGACAGGGGGATTGGACGCAGTATTTT.

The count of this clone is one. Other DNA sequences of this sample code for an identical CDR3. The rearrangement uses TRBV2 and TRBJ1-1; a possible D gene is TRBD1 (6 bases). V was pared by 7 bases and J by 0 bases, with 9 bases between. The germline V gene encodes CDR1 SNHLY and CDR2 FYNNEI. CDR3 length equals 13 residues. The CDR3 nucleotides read TGTGCCAGCAAGGGGGAGATGAACACTGAAGCTTTCTTT. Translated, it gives CASKGEMNTEAFF.

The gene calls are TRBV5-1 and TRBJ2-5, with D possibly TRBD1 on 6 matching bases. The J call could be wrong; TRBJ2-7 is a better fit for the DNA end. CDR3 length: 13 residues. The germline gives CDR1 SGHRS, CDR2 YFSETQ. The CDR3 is CASSWDNPYEQYF. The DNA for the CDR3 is TGCGCCAGCAGCTGGGACAACCCCTACGAGCAGTACTTC.

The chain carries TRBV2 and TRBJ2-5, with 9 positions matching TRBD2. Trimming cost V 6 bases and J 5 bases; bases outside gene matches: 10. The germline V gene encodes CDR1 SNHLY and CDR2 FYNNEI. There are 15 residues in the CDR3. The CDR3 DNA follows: TGTGCCAGCAGGGCTAGCGGGGAGTCATGGGAGACCCAGTACTTC. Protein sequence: CASRASGESWETQYF. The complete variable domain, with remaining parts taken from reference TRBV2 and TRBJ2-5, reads EPEVTQTPSHQVTQMGQEVILRCVPISNHLYFYWYRQILGQKVEFLVSFYNNEISEKSEIFDDQFSVERPDGSNFTLKIRSTKLEDSAMYFCASRASGESWETQYFGPGTRLLVL.

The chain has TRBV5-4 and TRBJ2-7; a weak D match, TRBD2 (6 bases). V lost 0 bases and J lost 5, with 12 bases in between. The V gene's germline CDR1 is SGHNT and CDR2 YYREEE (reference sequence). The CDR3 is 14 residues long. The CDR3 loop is CASSLGGIYDEQYF. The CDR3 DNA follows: TGTGCCAGCAGCTTGGGCGGGATATACGACGAGCAGTACTTC. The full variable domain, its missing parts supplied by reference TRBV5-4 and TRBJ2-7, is ETGVTQSPTHLIKTRGQQVTLRCSSQSGHNTVSWYQQALGQGPQFIFQYYREEENGRGNFPPRFSGLQFPNYSSELNVNALELDDSALYLCASSLGGIYDEQYFGPGTRLTVT.

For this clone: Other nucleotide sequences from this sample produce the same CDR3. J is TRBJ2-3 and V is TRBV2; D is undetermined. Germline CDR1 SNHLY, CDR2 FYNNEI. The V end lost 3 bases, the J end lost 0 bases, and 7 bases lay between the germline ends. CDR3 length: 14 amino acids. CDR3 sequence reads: CASSDRTSTDTQYF. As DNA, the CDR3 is TGTGCCAGCAGTGACCGTACTAGCACAGATACGCAGTATTTT.

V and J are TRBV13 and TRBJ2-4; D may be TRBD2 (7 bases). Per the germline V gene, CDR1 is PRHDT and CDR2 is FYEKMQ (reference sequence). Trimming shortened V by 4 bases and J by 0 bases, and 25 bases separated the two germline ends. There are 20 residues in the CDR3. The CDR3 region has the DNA TGTGCCAGCAGCTCGACCCGGTGGGGGGGCCCCCCCATAGCCAAAAACATTCAGTACTTC. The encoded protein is CASSSTRWGGPPIAKNIQYF. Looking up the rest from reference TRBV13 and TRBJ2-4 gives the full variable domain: AAGVIQSPRHLIKEKRETATLKCYPIPRHDTVYWYQQGPGQDPQFLISFYEKMQSDKGSIPDRFSAQQFSDYHSELNMSSLELGDSALYFCASSSTRWGGPPIAKNIQYFGAGTRLSVL.

The CDR3 sequence: CASSLSRAGDDHTEAFF. The CDR3 DNA follows: TGCGCCAGCAGCTTGTCCCGAGCGGGGGACGATCACACTGAAGCTTTCTTT. The V and J genes are TRBV5-1 and TRBJ1-1; D possibly corresponds to TRBD1 (5 bases). Trimming took off 1 base at V and 3 bases at J, with 19 bases between the two ends. The CDR3 extends over 17 amino acids. Germline values: CDR1 SGHRS, CDR2 YFSETQ.

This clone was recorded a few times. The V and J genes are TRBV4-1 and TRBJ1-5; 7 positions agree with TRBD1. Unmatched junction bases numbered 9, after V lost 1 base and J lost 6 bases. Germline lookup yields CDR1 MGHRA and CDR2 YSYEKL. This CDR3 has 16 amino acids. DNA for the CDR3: TGCGCCAGCAGCCAAGCGTGGGCGAGGGGGCCTCAGCCCCAGCATTTT. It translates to CASSQAWARGPQPQHF.

The DNA of the CDR3 is TGTGCCAGTAGTGACGGGGCAACTAATGAAAAACTGTTTTTT. Amino acid sequence: CASSDGATNEKLFF. This rearrangement joins TRBV19 to TRBJ1-4; D remains ambiguous. This CDR3 is built from 14 residues. The V end was cut by 5 bases, the J end by 0 bases, with 7 bases between. Germline CDR1 reads LNHDA; CDR2 reads SQIVND (reference sequence).

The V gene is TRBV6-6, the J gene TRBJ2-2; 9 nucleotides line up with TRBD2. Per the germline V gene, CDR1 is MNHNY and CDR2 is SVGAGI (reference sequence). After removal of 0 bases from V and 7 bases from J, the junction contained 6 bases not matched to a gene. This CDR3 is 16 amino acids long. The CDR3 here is CASSYSGSGRIGELFF. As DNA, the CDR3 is TGTGCCAGCAGTTACTCGGGTAGCGGGAGAATCGGGGAGCTGTTTTTT.